The T cell receptor (beta chain) under discussion was sequenced for a study of CD8 T cells in ankylosing spondylitis. The CDR3 contains 16 residues. Germline V gene sequence: CDR1 LGHNA, CDR2 YNFKEQ. Trimming left V 3 bases short and J 6 bases short, with 17 bases between. Study results and caveats: A motif of fewer than ten highly homologous TCR beta variants was seen as apparently characteristic of ankylosing spondylitis blood.

As concerns this clonotype: Its matching antigen is unknown.

TCRdb ran MiXCR on the 5' RACE reads and lists one entry per CDR3 protein. The sample yields some 840,000 distinct CDR3 sequences, approximately 10% seen once. The receptor's source is a male donor with ankylosing spondylitis. V and J are TRBV4-2 and TRBJ1-4, with D perhaps TRBD1 (6 bases). What was sequenced was blood, either unsorted or a sorted T cell fraction (not recorded which). CDR3 residues: CASSHPPGHLDEKLFF. The CDR3 nucleotides are TGTGCCAGCAGCCACCCACCGGGACACTTAGATGAAAAACTGTTTTTT.